Listed below are T cell receptor beta chains from one sample, sequenced in a study of T-cell memory formation after mild COVID-19. MiXCR, applied by TCRdb to the 5' RACE reads, yields one record per CDR3 protein. The sample yields about 430,000 distinct CDR3 sequences, 20% to 25% seen once. Sequencing was carried out using PBMCs or a T cell subset sorted from them (not recorded which). Receptors originate from an adult woman who had mild COVID-19 (a few samples of this study predate the infection). Cell type and time point are not known. The CDR3 runs from the conserved cysteine through the conserved F or W. The order of the fields is clone size, V gene, D gene, J gene, CDR3 DNA, CDR3 protein. The D gene is left open where the match is weak. Clone size is shown for a subset of rows, as once, few, many or a class of expanded clone.

once	TRBV6-5	.	TRBJ1-2	TGTGCCAGCAGTCCAGGACAGTCGTCCGGTACCAACTATGGCTACACCTTC	CASSPGQSSGTNYGYTF
few	TRBV3-1	TRBD2	TRBJ2-1	TGTGCCAGCAGCCGGACGACTAGCGGGAGCTCCTACAATGAGCAGTTCTTC	CASSRTTSGSSYNEQFF
.	TRBV30	.	TRBJ2-7	TGTGCCTGGAGTGTTGGAGGGGGAGTTCCCGAGCAGTACTTC	CAWSVGGGVPEQYF
.	TRBV5-1	TRBD1	TRBJ2-3	TGCGCCAGCAAACTACAGGGGGACTTCACAGATACGCAGTATTTT	CASKLQGDFTDTQYF
few	TRBV7-9	.	TRBJ2-5	TGTGCCAGCAGCCCAGTTAAGGCGGTCCTCCAAGAGACCCAGTACTTC	CASSPVKAVLQETQYF
few	TRBV12-3/TRBV12-4	TRBD2	TRBJ2-7	TGTGCCAGCAGCCCACCGGGACTAGCCCCCCACGAGCAGTACTTC	CASSPPGLAPHEQYF
few	TRBV12-3/TRBV12-4	.	TRBJ1-1	TGTGCCAGCAGTTTCAGGACTATGAACACTGAAGCTTTCTTT	CASSFRTMNTEAFF
many	TRBV5-1	.	TRBJ1-1	TGTGCCAGCAGCTTGGGACCCGAAGCTTTCTTT	CASSLGPEAFF
few	TRBV20-1	.	TRBJ2-5	TGCAGTGCTAGAGCCGTTATTTCTCGACAGCGTGAGACCCAGTACTTC	CSARAVISRQRETQYF
many	TRBV5-1	TRBD1	TRBJ2-7	TGCGCCAGCAGCGCCGGGACAGGGATCTACGAGCAGTACTTC	CASSAGTGIYEQYF
.	TRBV20-1	.	TRBJ2-7	TGCAGTGCTAGATTTGGACTGGGTAGCTACGAGCAGTACTTC	CSARFGLGSYEQYF
many	TRBV3-1	TRBD2	TRBJ2-1	TGTGCCAGCAGCCCTCCCTTCACTAGCGGGAGGGCGAGGGAGCAGTTCTTC	CASSPPFTSGRAREQFF
few	TRBV27	.	TRBJ2-2	TGTGCCAGCAGTTTACGGCGCGGGGAGCTGTTTTTT	CASSLRRGELFF
few	TRBV3-1	TRBD1	TRBJ2-5	TGTGCCTCCACAGGGGCTGGGGAGACCCAGTACTTC	CASTGAGETQYF
few	TRBV7-8	TRBD2	TRBJ2-7	TGTGCCAGCAGCCTAGAAGCGGGACTAACATCCTACGAGCAGTACTTC	CASSLEAGLTSYEQYF
few	TRBV20-1	.	TRBJ2-5	TGCAGTTACAGCCAGGTCAATTACCAAGAGACCCAGTACTTC	CSYSQVNYQETQYF
few	TRBV20-1	.	TRBJ2-5	TGCAGTGCTAGAGATAATGCGGTGGGAGAGACCCAGTACTTC	CSARDNAVGETQYF
.	TRBV10-3	.	TRBJ2-1	TGTGCCATCAGTAGGACAGGGAGGGATGAGCAGTTCTTC	CAISRTGRDEQFF
.	TRBV5-1	.	TRBJ1-1	TGCGCCAGCAGCCCCGGAAGGGGGGGCCTGGACACTGAAGCTTTCTTT	CASSPGRGGLDTEAFF
few	TRBV15	.	TRBJ1-5	TGTGCCACCAGATCCGTCGCGGGCAATCAGCCCCAGCATTTT	CATRSVAGNQPQHF
many	TRBV7-2	.	TRBJ1-1	TGTGCCAGCAGTGCGACAGGGAACACTGAAGCTTTCTTT	CASSATGNTEAFF
few	TRBV7-9	TRBD1	TRBJ1-1	TGTGCCAGCAGCTTACAGGGGGTGTCGGGGACTGAAGCTTTCTTT	CASSLQGVSGTEAFF
.	TRBV5-1	TRBD1	TRBJ2-7	TGCGCCAGCAGCTCCCGGGGGGGACAGGGGAGTTACGAGCAGTACTTC	CASSSRGGQGSYEQYF
few	TRBV4-3	.	TRBJ2-7	TGCGCCAGCAGTCAGAGAGTCGGGTACGAGCAGTACTTC	CASSQRVGYEQYF
few	TRBV5-1	TRBD2	TRBJ2-5	TGCGCCAGCAGCTTGGTATATGCGGGACTAGCGGGCAGACTCCAAGAGACCCAGTACTTC	CASSLVYAGLAGRLQETQYF
few	TRBV7-8	.	TRBJ2-1	TGTGCCAGCAGCCTCGGACTTCACAATGAGCAGTTCTTC	CASSLGLHNEQFF
.	TRBV12-3/TRBV12-4	.	TRBJ2-2	TGTGCAGCCCCGGTTGGCACCGGGGAGCTGTTTTTT	CAAPVGTGELFF
.	TRBV6-6	.	TRBJ2-3	TGTGCCAGCGCAGCGGATACGCAGTATTTT	CASAADTQYF
few	TRBV9	TRBD2	TRBJ2-3	TGTGCCAGCAGCGTAGACGGGCTAGCGGTCACAGATACGCAGTATTTT	CASSVDGLAVTDTQYF
once	TRBV9	.	TRBJ1-1	TGTGCCAGCAGCAATGGGGCGGGGGGCACTGAAGCTTTCTTT	CASSNGAGGTEAFF
few	TRBV20-1	.	TRBJ1-2	TGCAGTGCCGGGGGGGGATTTGGCTACACCTTC	CSAGGGFGYTF
few	TRBV5-1	.	TRBJ2-7	TGCGCCAGCAGCTTGACAGGCCGCCTCTACGAGCAGTACTTC	CASSLTGRLYEQYF
.	TRBV11-2	TRBD1	TRBJ2-1	TGTGCCAGCAGCTTAGGCGTGGGACAGACATACAATGAGCAGTTCTTC	CASSLGVGQTYNEQFF
many	TRBV19	.	TRBJ2-3	TGTGCCAGTAGCAGCGGACCAGATGCAGATACGCAGTATTTT	CASSSGPDADTQYF
many	TRBV5-1	TRBD2	TRBJ2-4	TGCGCCAGCAGCCTTAGCGGGGGGGCGGACATTCAGTACTTC	CASSLSGGADIQYF
.	TRBV10-3	TRBD2	TRBJ2-7	TGTGCCATCAGAGGTGGGGCTAGCGGGGCCAAAGAGCAGTACTTC	CAIRGGASGAKEQYF
.	TRBV5-1	TRBD2	TRBJ2-3	TGCGCCAGCAGCTTGGCAGGCGGGAGGGCCTCAGATACGCAGTATTTT	CASSLAGGRASDTQYF
few	TRBV29-1	.	TRBJ2-1	TGCAGCGTTGAATACACCCTTCGCCTCTACAATGAGCAGTTCTTC	CSVEYTLRLYNEQFF
few	TRBV6-5	.	TRBJ1-6	TGTGCCAGCAGTTATAGGACGGTCAATAATTCACCCCTCCACTTT	CASSYRTVNNSPLHF
.	TRBV3-1	.	TRBJ1-1	TGTGCCAGCACCCAGACAGGACCTAATGAAGCTTTCTTT	CASTQTGPNEAFF
.	TRBV7-7	TRBD2	TRBJ2-1	TGTGCTAGCAGCTCAACTAGCGGGAGGTGGAATGAGCAGTTCTTC	CASSSTSGRWNEQFF
.	TRBV7-2	.	TRBJ1-1	TGTGCCAGCAGCGGATACAGGGCTGGGAACACTGAAGCTTTCTTT	CASSGYRAGNTEAFF
.	TRBV6-5	TRBD1	TRBJ1-1	TGTGCCAGCAGTTACTCACAGGGGGCGGACACTGAAGCTTTCTTT	CASSYSQGADTEAFF
.	TRBV9	.	TRBJ2-2	TGTGCCAGCAGCCCGGACAGTTTTAACACCGGGGAGCTGTTTTTT	CASSPDSFNTGELFF
.	TRBV30	TRBD1	TRBJ2-7	TGTGCCTGGAGTAAAGGACAGGGGTACGAGCAGTACTTC	CAWSKGQGYEQYF
few	TRBV20-1	TRBD2	TRBJ2-3	TGCAGTGCTGCAGGGGTGGGGACTAGCGGGAGAGGGGCGACAGATACGCAGTATTTT	CSAAGVGTSGRGATDTQYF
few	TRBV7-3	TRBD2	TRBJ2-3	TGTGCCAGCAGCTTAACCGGGACTAGCGGGAGGGCCGCGTTGGTTACGCAGTATTTT	CASSLTGTSGRAALVTQYF
many	TRBV6-4	TRBD1	TRBJ2-6	TGTGCCAGCAGTGACTCGACAGGGGCTGGGGCCAACGTCCTGACTTTC	CASSDSTGAGANVLTF
.	TRBV4-3	.	TRBJ2-7	TGCGCCAGCAGCCAAGCTCTAGACAGGTCGACCCATTTGTACTTC	CASSQALDRSTHLYF
.	TRBV7-6	TRBD2	TRBJ2-2	TGTGCCAGCAGCTTATTTGAGACTAGCGGGAGATCCGGGGAGCTGTTTTTT	CASSLFETSGRSGELFF
few	TRBV4-1	.	TRBJ1-1	TGCGCCAGCAGCCAATCCAGGACTGAAGCTTTCTTT	CASSQSRTEAFF
.	TRBV9	TRBD2	TRBJ2-5	TGTGCCAGCAGCGTAGGGACTAGCGGGAGTTTGGAGACCCAGTACTTC	CASSVGTSGSLETQYF
.	TRBV30	.	TRBJ1-3	TGTGCCTGGAGTAGCGGGTCTGGAAACACCATATATTTT	CAWSSGSGNTIYF
.	TRBV24-1	TRBD1	TRBJ2-3	TGTGCCACCAGTGAGCCACCGGGACAGGGGCCAGATACGCAGTATTTT	CATSEPPGQGPDTQYF
few	TRBV6-5	.	TRBJ1-5	TGTGCCAGCAGTTACCCGGACATCGATCAGCCCCAGCATTTT	CASSYPDIDQPQHF
few	TRBV12-3/TRBV12-4	TRBD1	TRBJ2-7	TGTGCCAGCAGTTCCAACAGACAGGGGTCCTACGAGCAGTACTTC	CASSSNRQGSYEQYF
few	TRBV7-2	.	TRBJ2-7	TGTGCCAGCAGCTTAGTACTCCTCCCCTACGAGCAGTACTTC	CASSLVLLPYEQYF
few	TRBV12-3/TRBV12-4	TRBD2	TRBJ2-1	TGTGCCAGCAGTTTGTACGGACTAGCGAACAATGAGCAGTTCTTC	CASSLYGLANNEQFF